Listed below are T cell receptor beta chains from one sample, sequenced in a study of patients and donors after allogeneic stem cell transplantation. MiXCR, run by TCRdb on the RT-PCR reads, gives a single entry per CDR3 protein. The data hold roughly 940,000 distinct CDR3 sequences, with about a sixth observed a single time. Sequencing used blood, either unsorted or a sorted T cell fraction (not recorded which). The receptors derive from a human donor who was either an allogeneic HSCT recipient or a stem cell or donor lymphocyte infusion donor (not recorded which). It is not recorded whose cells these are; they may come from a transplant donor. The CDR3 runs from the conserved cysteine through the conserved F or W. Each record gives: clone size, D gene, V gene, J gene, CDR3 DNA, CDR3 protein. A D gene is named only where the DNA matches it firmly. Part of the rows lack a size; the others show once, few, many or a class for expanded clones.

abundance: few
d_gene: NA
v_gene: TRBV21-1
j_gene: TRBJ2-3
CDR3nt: TGTGCCAGCAGCAAAAGCGGAGAAAGGCAGTATTTT
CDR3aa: CASSKSGERQYF

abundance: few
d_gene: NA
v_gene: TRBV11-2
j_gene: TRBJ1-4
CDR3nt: TGTGCCAGCAGCGCCCCTGCAACTAATGAAAAACTGTTTTTT
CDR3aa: CASSAPATNEKLFF

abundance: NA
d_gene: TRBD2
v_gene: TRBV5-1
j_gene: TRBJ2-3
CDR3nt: TGCGCCAGCAGCATCGTAGCGGGAGAAATGGATACGCAGTATTTT
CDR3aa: CASSIVAGEMDTQYF

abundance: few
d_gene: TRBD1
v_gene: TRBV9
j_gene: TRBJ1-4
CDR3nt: TGTGCCAGCAGCGTACGGGGACAGGGACACGAAAAACTGTTTTTT
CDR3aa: CASSVRGQGHEKLFF

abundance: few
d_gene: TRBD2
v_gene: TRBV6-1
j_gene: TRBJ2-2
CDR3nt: TGTGCCAACGGGGGGAGGCCGACATCGAACACCGGGGAGCTGTTTTTT
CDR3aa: CANGGRPTSNTGELFF

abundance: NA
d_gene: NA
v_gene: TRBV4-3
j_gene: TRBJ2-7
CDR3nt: TGCGCCAGCAGCCAGGCCCCTGGGACCTCCTACGAGCAGTACTTC
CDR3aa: CASSQAPGTSYEQYF

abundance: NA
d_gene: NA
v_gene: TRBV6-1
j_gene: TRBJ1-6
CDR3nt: TGTGCCAGCAGTGATCCGGGCAGGGATAGTTCACCCCTCCACTTT
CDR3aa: CASSDPGRDSSPLHF

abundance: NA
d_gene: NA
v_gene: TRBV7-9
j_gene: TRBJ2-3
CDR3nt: TGTGCCAGCAGCCGCACTAGGTACACAGATACGCAGTATTTT
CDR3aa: CASSRTRYTDTQYF

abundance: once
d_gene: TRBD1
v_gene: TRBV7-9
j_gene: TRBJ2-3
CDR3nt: TGTGCCAGCAGCGCCGGACAGGGGAAGACAGATACGCAGTATTTT
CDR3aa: CASSAGQGKTDTQYF

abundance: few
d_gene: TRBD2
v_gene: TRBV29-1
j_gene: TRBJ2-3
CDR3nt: TGCAGCGTTGCCTTTCCGGCTAGCGGAGCTAGCACAGATACGCAGTATTTT
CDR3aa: CSVAFPASGASTDTQYF

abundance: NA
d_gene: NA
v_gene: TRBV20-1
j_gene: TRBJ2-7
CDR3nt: TGCAGTGCTAGAGATAGGGCGGGCCCCTACGAGCAGTACTTC
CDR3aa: CSARDRAGPYEQYF

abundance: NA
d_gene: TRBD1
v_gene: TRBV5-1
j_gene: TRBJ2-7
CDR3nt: TGCGCCAGCAGACCGACAGGGGGGAACGAGCAGTACTTC
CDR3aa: CASRPTGGNEQYF

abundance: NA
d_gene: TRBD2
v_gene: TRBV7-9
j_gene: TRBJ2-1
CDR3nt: TGTGCCAGCAGCCCTTCGCTAGCGGGGCACAATGAGCAGTTCTTC
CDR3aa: CASSPSLAGHNEQFF

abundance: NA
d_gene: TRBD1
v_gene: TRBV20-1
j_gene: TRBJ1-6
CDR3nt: TGCAGTGCTGTTAGGAGACAGGGGGCGATTAATAATTCACCCCTCCACTTT
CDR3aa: CSAVRRQGAINNSPLHF

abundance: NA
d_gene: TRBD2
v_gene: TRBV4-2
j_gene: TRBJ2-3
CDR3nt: TGTGCCAGCAGCCAAGTCGGGGGGGCCCGGGAAGATACGCAGTATTTT
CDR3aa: CASSQVGGAREDTQYF

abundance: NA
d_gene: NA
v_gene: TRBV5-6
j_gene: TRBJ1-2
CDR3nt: TGTGCCAGCAGCTCCCGGGACACCGACTATGGCTACACCTTC
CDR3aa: CASSSRDTDYGYTF

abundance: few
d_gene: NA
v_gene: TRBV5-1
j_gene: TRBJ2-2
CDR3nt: TGCGCCAGCAGCTTGGCGTCAGGGGAAGGTAACGGGGAGCTGTTTTTT
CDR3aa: CASSLASGEGNGELFF

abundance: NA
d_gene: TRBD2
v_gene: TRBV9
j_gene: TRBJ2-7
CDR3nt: TGTGCCAGCAGCGAAAGCGGGAGGCTGAACGAGCAGTACTTC
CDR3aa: CASSESGRLNEQYF

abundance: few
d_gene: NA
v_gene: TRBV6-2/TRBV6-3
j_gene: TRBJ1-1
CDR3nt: TGTGCCAGCAGTCGGACCACCGTTCGGCTCGAAGCTTTCTTT
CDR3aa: CASSRTTVRLEAFF

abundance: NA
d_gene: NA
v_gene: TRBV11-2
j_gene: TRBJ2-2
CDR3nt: TGTGCCAGCAGCTTAGAACGCAGCGGTAACACCGGGGAGCTGTTTTTT
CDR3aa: CASSLERSGNTGELFF

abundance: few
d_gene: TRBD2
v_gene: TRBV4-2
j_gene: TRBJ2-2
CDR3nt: TGTGCCAGCAGCCAAGAACCACGGGGGGCGAACACCGGGGAGCTGTTTTTT
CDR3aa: CASSQEPRGANTGELFF

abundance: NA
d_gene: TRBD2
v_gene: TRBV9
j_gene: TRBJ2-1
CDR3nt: TGTGCCAGCAGCGTAGTCAAACCGGGACTATCCCGGAAGCAGTTCTTC
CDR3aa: CASSVVKPGLSRKQFF

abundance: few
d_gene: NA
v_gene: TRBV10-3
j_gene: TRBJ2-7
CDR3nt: TGTGCCATCAAAGCCCGAGGGGCAGGGCCCTACGAGCAGTACTTC
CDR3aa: CAIKARGAGPYEQYF

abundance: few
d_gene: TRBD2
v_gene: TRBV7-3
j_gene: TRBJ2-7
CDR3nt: TGTGCCAGCAGCTTATTTAGCGGGGCCTACGAGCAGTACTTC
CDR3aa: CASSLFSGAYEQYF

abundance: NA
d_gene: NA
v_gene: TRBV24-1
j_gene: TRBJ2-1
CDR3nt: TGTGCCACCAGTGGAGGGGTCAGGGATGAGCAGTTCTTC
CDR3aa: CATSGGVRDEQFF

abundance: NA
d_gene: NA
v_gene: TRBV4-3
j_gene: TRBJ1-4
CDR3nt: TGCGCCAGCAGCCCTACAGGGTATGGTGAAAAACTGTTTTTT
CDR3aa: CASSPTGYGEKLFF

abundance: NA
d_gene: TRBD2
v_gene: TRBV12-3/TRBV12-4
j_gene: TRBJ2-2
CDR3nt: TGTGCCAGCAGTTTCCCGGGACTAGACGGGAACACCGGGGAGCTGTTTTTT
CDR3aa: CASSFPGLDGNTGELFF

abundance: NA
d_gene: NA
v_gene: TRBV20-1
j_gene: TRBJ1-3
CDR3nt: TGCAGTGCTAGAGATCGAACAAAGGGTGAAACTGGAAACACCATATATTTT
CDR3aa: CSARDRTKGETGNTIYF

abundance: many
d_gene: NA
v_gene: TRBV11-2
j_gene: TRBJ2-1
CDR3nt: TGTGCCAGCAGCTTAACCACCTACAATGAGCAGTTCTTC
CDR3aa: CASSLTTYNEQFF

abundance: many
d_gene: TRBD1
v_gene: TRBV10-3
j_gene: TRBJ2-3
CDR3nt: TGTGCCATGAGGGGGCAAACAGATACGCAGTATTTT
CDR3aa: CAMRGQTDTQYF

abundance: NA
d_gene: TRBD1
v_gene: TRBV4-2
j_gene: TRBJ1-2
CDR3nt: TGTGCCAGCGAAATCAGGGGGTACGGCTATGGCTACACCTTC
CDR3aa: CASEIRGYGYGYTF

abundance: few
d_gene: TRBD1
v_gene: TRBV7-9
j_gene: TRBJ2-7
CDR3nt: TGTGCCAGCAGCTTAGATGGGACAGGGGGGCAGTACTTC
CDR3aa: CASSLDGTGGQYF

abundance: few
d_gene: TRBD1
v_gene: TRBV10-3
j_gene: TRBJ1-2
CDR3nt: TGTGCCACCCCAGGGGGGACAAGAGGAGGCTACACCTTC
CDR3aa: CATPGGTRGGYTF

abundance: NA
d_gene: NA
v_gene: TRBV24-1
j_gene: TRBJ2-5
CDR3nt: TGTGCCACCAGTGATTCCGGGACAAAAGAGACCCAGTACTTC
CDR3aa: CATSDSGTKETQYF

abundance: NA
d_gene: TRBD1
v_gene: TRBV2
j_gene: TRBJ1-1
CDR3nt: TGTGCCAGCAGCACCAGGACAGGTCCGAACACTGAAGCTTTCTTT
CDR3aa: CASSTRTGPNTEAFF

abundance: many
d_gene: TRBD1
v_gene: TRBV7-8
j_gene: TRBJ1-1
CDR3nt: TGTGCCAGCAGCCTCGACAGGGGCCCTGAAGCTTTCTTT
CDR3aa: CASSLDRGPEAFF

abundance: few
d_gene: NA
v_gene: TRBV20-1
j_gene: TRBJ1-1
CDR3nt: TGCAGTGCTAGAGTAGGGGGAAAGATGAACACTGAAGCTTTCTTT
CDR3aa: CSARVGGKMNTEAFF

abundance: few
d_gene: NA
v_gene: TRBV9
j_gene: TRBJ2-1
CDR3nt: TGTGCCAGCAGCGTGGACCCTCCCAATGAGCAGTTCTTC
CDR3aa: CASSVDPPNEQFF

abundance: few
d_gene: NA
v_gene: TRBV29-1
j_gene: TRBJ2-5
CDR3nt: TGCAGCGTTGAAGATCGGGCTGGCAGCTACTTC
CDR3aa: CSVEDRAGSYF

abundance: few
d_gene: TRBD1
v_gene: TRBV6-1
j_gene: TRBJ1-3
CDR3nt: TGTGCCAGCACCCCCGGGACAGGGTGGGGAAACACCATATATTTT
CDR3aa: CASTPGTGWGNTIYF

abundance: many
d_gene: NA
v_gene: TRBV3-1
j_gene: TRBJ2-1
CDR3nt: TGTGCCAGCAGCCAAGATCGTAAGAGCTCCTACAATGAGCAGTTCTTC
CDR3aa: CASSQDRKSSYNEQFF

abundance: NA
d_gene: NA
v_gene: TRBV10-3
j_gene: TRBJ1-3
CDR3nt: TGTGCCACAGACCGGGACGATAATTTAACTGGAAACACCATATATTTT
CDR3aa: CATDRDDNLTGNTIYF

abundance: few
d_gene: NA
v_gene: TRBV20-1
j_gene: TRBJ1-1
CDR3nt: TGCAGTGCTTCCTCAGTGACGACTGAAGCTTTCTTT
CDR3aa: CSASSVTTEAFF

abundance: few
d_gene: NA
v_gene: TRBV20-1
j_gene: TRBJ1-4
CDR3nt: TGCAGTGCTAGAGATGGACGGAGTAATGAAAAACTGTTTTTT
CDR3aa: CSARDGRSNEKLFF

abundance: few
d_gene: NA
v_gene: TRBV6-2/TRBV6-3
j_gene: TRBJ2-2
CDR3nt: TGTGCCAGCAGTTATCACCTGACGGACTATGCGGACACCGGGGAGCTGTTTTTT
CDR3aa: CASSYHLTDYADTGELFF